The clone carrying this T cell receptor beta chain was recorded once. Its antigen is not identified. The data stem from a study of cytomegalovirus exposure and HLA in healthy donors. 13 Jbeta primers and 60 Vbeta primers were used for the PCR. Clones were read by immunoSEQ multiplex PCR, and TCRdb kept only the in-frame ones, dropping some. Of some 150,000 clones listed, approximately 75% are singletons. Findings of the study overall: In a later analysis, productive TCRs from donors in an Asian-associated ancestry cluster reportedly carried fewer N-insertions than the cohort mean. It was likely that a cluster of highly shared sequence variants was a sequencing artifact.

The germline V gene has CDR1 SGHVS and CDR2 FNYEAQ. This CDR3 is built from 12 residues. V was pared by 4 bases and J by 3 bases, with 3 bases between. The sequence was obtained from a man aged 25 to 40 in good health and CMV-seropositive. The sequenced material came from PBMCs. V and J are TRBV7-6 and TRBJ2-2, with D unresolved. The CDR3 sequence: CASSSDTGELFF. CDR3 bases: TGTGCCAGCAGCTCAGACACCGGGGAGCTGTTTTTT.